This T cell receptor (beta chain) emerged from a study of T-cell reconstitution after alpha-beta-depleted transplantation in children. Preparing the TCRbeta library involved the use of unique molecular identifiers. TCRdb independently ran MiXCR on the PCR reads; one entry per CDR3 protein. The data hold 200,000 to 250,000 distinct CDR3 sequences, with roughly 11% observed a single time. Study-level points and caveats: The origin of alpha-beta T cells about two months after transplant was reportedly several hundred expanded graft clones. T-cell numbers and diversity one year post-transplant derived largely from freshly generated T cells. Surviving thymic progenitors and recipient T cells were the source of high TCRbeta diversity at day 60 in some patients.

This clonotype was seen ten or more times. Its antigen is still unknown. The CDR3 contains 15 residues. Germline loops: CDR1 SGHRS, CDR2 YFSETQ. V was pared by 3 bases and J by 0 bases, with 5 bases of the junction left unmatched. This chain links TRBV5-1 with TRBJ2-7, with TRBD1 identical over 8 bases. The sequence was collected from a child less than two years old with acute myeloid leukemia, due to receive a stem cell transplant. This specimen consisted of PBMCs, obtained before TCRalphabeta/CD19-depleted stem cell transplant. CDR3 amino acids: CASSSGQGHSYEQYF. In DNA form, the CDR3 reads TGCGCCAGCAGCTCCGGACAGGGCCACTCCTACGAGCAGTACTTC.